One sample yielded the 23 T cell receptor beta chains listed below, sequenced in a study of blood T cells in healthy people across ages. Alongside a J-beta primer mix, a sample-barcoded 5' primer served in a second PCR lasting about 6 to 11 cycles. TCRdb used MiXCR to reprocess the 5' RACE reads, holding one entry per CDR3 protein. The sample has hundreds of thousands of distinct CDR3 sequences, roughly half seen once; the top ten hold approximately 15%. Sequenced sample: blood. The source of these receptors is a woman aged 80 or older in good health.

The chain couples TRBV7-6 to TRBJ1-5, with a possible D match to TRBD1 (5 bases). V was cut by 1 base and J by 3 bases, with 10 bases left in between. This CDR3 comprises 15 residues. CDR1 and CDR2 from the germline V gene are SGHVS and FNYEAQ. The CDR3 reads CASSLVAGTNQPQHF. Written as DNA, the CDR3 is TGTGCCAGCAGCTTAGTGGCAGGGACCAATCAGCCCCAGCATTTT. The full variable domain, with the rest looked up from reference TRBV7-6 and TRBJ1-5, is GAGVSQSPRYKVTKRGQDVALRCDPISGHVSLYWYRQALGQGPEFLTYFNYEAQQDKSGLPNDRFSAERPEGSISTLTIQRTEQRDSAMYRCASSLVAGTNQPQHFGDGTRLSIL.

The V gene is TRBV24-1, the J gene TRBJ2-7; D is undetermined. There are 13 residues in the CDR3. CDR1 and CDR2 from the germline V gene are KGHDR and SFDVKD. V lost 4 bases to trimming and J lost 5 bases, with 11 bases between them. CDR3 region: CATSDHNNHEQYF. The CDR3 DNA reads TGTGCCACCAGTGACCATAACAATCACGAGCAGTACTTC.

The chain carries TRBV7-2 and TRBJ2-1; D is undetermined. TRBJ2-7 matches the DNA end more closely, so the J call is doubtful. This CDR3 is 13 amino acids long. CDR1 is SGHTA, CDR2 FQGNSA, per germline. In DNA form, the CDR3 reads TGTGCCAGCAGCTTAGACCCTTACAATGAGCAGTACTTC. Translating gives CASSLDPYNEQYF.

The V and J genes are TRBV2 and TRBJ2-7; D may correspond to TRBD1 or TRBD2 (6 bases each). The V end was cut by 9 bases, the J end by 5 bases, with 20 bases between. Germline V CDR1 and CDR2: SNHLY, FYNNEI. The CDR3 extends over 14 amino acids. The CDR3 here is CASEQGGSGNEQYF. CDR3 sequence (DNA): TGTGCCAGTGAACAGGGTGGTAGCGGAAACGAGCAGTACTTC.

This chain connects TRBV20-1 to TRBJ2-7; 10 bases are shared with TRBD1. This CDR3 has 15 residues. V dropped 0 bases and J dropped 3; count of bases not matched to a gene: 5. Germline CDR1 and CDR2: DFQATT and SNEGSKA (reference sequence). DNA of the CDR3: TGCAGTGCTAGAGACTGGGACAGGGGACACTACGAGCAGTACTTC. This codes for CSARDWDRGHYEQYF.

This clonotype was detected ten times or more. The chain combines TRBV29-1 with TRBJ2-1; D not certain. This CDR3 has 13 residues. Germline values: CDR1 SQVTM, CDR2 ANQGSEA. V shed 3 bases and J shed 3 bases, with 9 bases lying between them. For the CDR3, the DNA is TGCAGCGTTGAGAAGGCCAACTACAATGAGCAGTTCTTC. Its protein product is CSVEKANYNEQFF.

The chain links TRBV12-3 or TRBV12-4 to TRBJ2-5; possibly TRBD2 for D (6 bases). The V gene lost 0 bases and the J gene lost 4 bases, with 15 bases spanning the gap. This CDR3 has 16 amino acids. The CDR3 here is CASSLAPRTTLETQYF. The CDR3 DNA is TGTGCCAGCAGTTTAGCCCCTAGGACTACCTTAGAGACCCAGTACTTC.

This clonotype was seen repeatedly, ten times or more. The chain carries TRBV6-5 and TRBJ2-2; 8 nucleotides align to TRBD2. The V segment lost 6 bases and the J segment 5 bases; nucleotides outside the gene matches: 8. CDR1 MNHEY and CDR2 SVGAGI come from the germline V gene. The CDR3 is made up of 15 amino acids. The CDR3 DNA follows: TGTGCCAGCAGGCACAGCGGGAGACGGACCGGGGAGCTGTTTTTT. This codes for CASRHSGRRTGELFF.

This clonotype was seen only once. The chain joins TRBV30 to TRBJ1-6; D gene unclear. The CDR3 length is 13 residues. The V gene lost 1 base and the J gene lost 10 bases, with 11 bases spanning the gap. Per the germline V gene, CDR1 is GTSNPN and CDR2 is SVGIG (reference sequence). This CDR3 is CAWSAQISSPLHF. The CDR3 DNA is TGTGCCTGGAGTGCCCAAATAAGCTCACCCCTCCACTTT.

This sequence joins TRBV20-1 and TRBJ1-2, with D uncertain. V was trimmed by 3 bases and J by 1 base, leaving 12 bases between them. The CDR3 contains 14 residues. Germline CDR1 is DFQATT and CDR2 is SNEGSKA (reference sequence). The CDR3 region is CSARDGDFNYGYTF. CDR3 nucleotides: TGCAGTGCTAGGGACGGGGATTTTAACTATGGCTACACCTTC.

This clonotype has a handful of counts. Since a much larger clone is just one base distant, this may be a read error. This sequence joins TRBV24-1 and TRBJ2-1; 7 bases align to TRBD1. CDR1 is KGHDR and CDR2 is SFDVKD in the germline V gene. After removal of 4 bases from V and 13 bases from J, the junction contained 18 bases not matched to a gene. CDR3 length: 16 amino acids. The CDR3 bases are TGTGCCACCAGTGAGCGGACCGGGACAGAGCAAGAGACCCAGTTCTTC. Protein: CATSERTGTEQETQFF.

This clonotype has a single count. The rearrangement uses TRBV7-3 and TRBJ2-2; 7 positions match TRBD1. CDR1 is SGHTA and CDR2 is FQGTGA in the germline V gene. The CDR3 totals 15 residues. Trimming cost V 5 bases and J 1 base; bases outside gene matches: 4. The chain's CDR3 is CASSPGQVNTGELFF. The CDR3 region has the DNA TGTGCCAGCAGCCCCGGACAGGTGAACACCGGGGAGCTGTTTTTT.

The chain uses TRBV7-8 and TRBJ2-7; no reliable D call. The germline V and J ends were trimmed by 5 bases and 5 bases, with 16 bases remaining between them. This CDR3 is 14 amino acids long. Germline V gene sequence: CDR1 SGHVS, CDR2 FQNEAQ. The CDR3 sequence: CASSPPKSDDEQYF. Written as DNA, the CDR3 is TGTGCCAGCAGCCCGCCTAAGTCGGATGACGAGCAGTACTTC.

A remark on this clonotype: Just one base apart from a much larger clone, this may be a read error. This chain uses TRBV20-1 with TRBJ2-1, with a weak D call TRBD2 (5 bases). The CDR3 is made up of 14 amino acids. Deletions cut 3 bases from V and 2 bases from J, with 11 bases between. Per germline, CDR1 DFQATT and CDR2 SNEGSKA (reference sequence). CDR3 in DNA: TGCAGTGCTAGGGGAAGGACTGCCTACAATGAGCAGTTCTTC. Its protein is CSARGRTAYNEQFF.

V and J are TRBV5-1 and TRBJ2-1; D not resolved. The germline V gene encodes CDR1 SGHRS and CDR2 YFSETQ. The V end was cut by 0 bases, the J end by 5 bases, with 9 bases between. The CDR3 runs to 14 residues. The CDR3 protein is CASSLEPSNNEQFF. CDR3 bases: TGCGCCAGCAGCTTGGAACCATCTAACAATGAGCAGTTCTTC.

The chain recombines TRBV20-1 with TRBJ2-7; 7 bases fit TRBD2. The ends lost 4 bases at V and 5 bases at J; junction bases unmatched: 8. Germline V gives CDR1 DFQATT, CDR2 SNEGSKA (reference sequence). There are 13 residues in the CDR3. DNA of the CDR3: TGCAGTGCTACCAAAGGACTAGTCAACGAGCAGTACTTC. It codes for CSATKGLVNEQYF.

This clonotype has just a few counts. J is TRBJ1-1 and V is TRBV7-3, with no clear D. V shed 5 bases and J shed 4 bases, with 14 bases lying between them. The V gene's germline CDR1 is SGHTA and CDR2 FQGTGA. The CDR3 has 14 residues. The CDR3 nucleotides are TGTGCCAGCAGCCCAAGACATTCAGGCACTGAAGCTTTCTTT. Its protein product is CASSPRHSGTEAFF.

This clonotype was recorded at least ten times. The V call is TRBV18, the J call TRBJ2-1, with 12 bases matching TRBD1. This CDR3 has 14 amino acids. The V segment lost 6 bases and the J segment 6 bases; nucleotides outside the gene matches: 3. Looked up from germline, CDR1 is KGHSH and CDR2 is LQKENI. CDR3 region: CASSPGQGANEQFF. CDR3 nucleotide sequence: TGTGCCAGCTCCCCGGGACAGGGGGCCAATGAGCAGTTCTTC.

About this clonotype itself: A read error may explain this, as a much larger clone is one base away. The chain employs TRBV25-1 and TRBJ1-4; the match to TRBD1 covers 9 bases. The CDR3 loop spans 15 amino acids. Germline V gene lookup returns CDR1 MGHDK and CDR2 SYGVNS. Trimming at V came to 7 bases and at J to 6 bases, leaving 9 bases not matched to a gene. The CDR3 coding sequence is TGTGCCAGCAACAGTCGGGACAGGGCTTATGAAAAACTGTTTTTT. Amino acid sequence: CASNSRDRAYEKLFF.

As regards this clonotype: A read error is possible here, since a much larger clone lies one base away. The V call is TRBV28, the J call TRBJ2-1; 7 nucleotides agree with TRBD1. Looked up from germline, CDR1 is MDHEN and CDR2 is SYDVKM. The CDR3 is 14 amino acids. Losses at the gene ends were 7 bases for V and 13 bases for J; bases not matched to a gene: 16. CDR3 sequence: CASTPGTAQETQFF. CDR3 coding DNA: TGTGCCAGCACTCCCGGGACAGCGCAAGAGACCCAGTTCTTC.

The CDR3 region has the DNA TGTGCCAGCAGTTTTAGTCACACTGAAGCTTTCTTT. The encoded protein is CASSFSHTEAFF. The chain links TRBV12-3 or TRBV12-4 to TRBJ1-1; D is unclear. The ends were cut back, 3 bases at V and 3 bases at J, with 5 bases in the middle. CDR3 length equals 12 residues.

This clonotype was observed at least ten times. V gene TRBV12-3 or TRBV12-4 combines with J gene TRBJ2-4; the match to TRBD1 covers 7 bases. The J segment lost 3 bases and the V segment lost 4 bases, leaving 6 bases of the junction unmatched. The length of the CDR3 is 15 residues. The chain's CDR3 is CASSSTGSGKNIQYF. CDR3 DNA: TGTGCCAGCAGTTCGACAGGGTCTGGCAAAAACATTCAGTACTTC.

For this clonotype: This could be a read error, since a much larger clone is one nucleotide away. The chain couples TRBV5-1 to TRBJ2-1; 9 bases match TRBD1. This CDR3 region has 15 residues. Germline V lookup: CDR1 SGHRS, CDR2 YFSETQ. J gave up 4 bases and V 6 bases, and 8 bases lay outside the gene matches. CDR3 in amino acids: CASTQSGQGYNEQFF. For the CDR3, the DNA is TGCGCCAGCACCCAGTCGGGACAGGGATACAATGAGCAGTTCTTC.